The TCR beta chain under discussion was sequenced for a study of T cell responses to AZD1222 COVID-19 vaccine. The CDR3 extends over 14 amino acids. CDR1 is GTSNPN and CDR2 is SVGIG in the germline V gene (reference sequence). Deletions cut 3 bases from V and 7 bases from J, with 15 bases between. Study-wide results and caveats: CD4 TCRs associated with vaccination spanned spike, dominating at 160-218 and 743-854. Spike-specific TCR breadth and depth grew following two AZD1222 doses.

Profiling relied on immunoSEQ multiplex PCR, and the TCRdb table lists in-frame clones only, not all of them. This sample has tens of thousands of clones, with more than 75% found just once. As regards this clone: The antigen is not known.

This material consisted of peripheral blood, taken on day 0 of AZD1222 vaccination. The TCR was taken from an adult in good health. The rearrangement joins TRBV30 to TRBJ1-4; D gene unclear. DNA of the CDR3: TGTGCCTGGAGCGGCAAAACTTCGGGTGAAAAACTGTTTTTT. Translated, it gives CAWSGKTSGEKLFF.